This T cell receptor (beta chain) was documented in a study of blood T cell repertoires in COVID-19. In the study overall: Samples representing acute and convalescent COVID-19 were sourced from the United States, Italy and Spain. T cells, B-cell-depleted T cells, or PBMCs provided the cDNA or gDNA that served as material.

In the original workflow: Amplification of reference gene primers was used by the study to estimate nucleated cell counts. Clones were read by immunoSEQ multiplex PCR, and TCRdb kept only the in-frame ones, dropping some. D and trimming come from the DNA, and the V and J calls and clone size come from that table. The repertoire consists of approximately 77,000 clones, with around 90% occurring once and the leading ten covering 4.6%. The CDR3 runs 13 residues. Germline V lookup: CDR1 MNHEY, CDR2 SVGEGT. Losses at the gene ends were 6 bases for V and 7 bases for J; bases not matched to a gene: 5. Details on this clone: The sample carries other DNA sequences with the same CDR3.

The chain has TRBV6-2 or TRBV6-3 and TRBJ1-5; the match to TRBD1 covers 8 bases. The receptor's source is a man in his forties or fifties with active COVID-19. The material sequenced was peripheral blood. CDR3 in amino acids: CASSSDRVQPQHF. The CDR3 DNA sequence: TGTGCCAGCAGCTCGGACAGGGTCCAGCCCCAGCATTTT.